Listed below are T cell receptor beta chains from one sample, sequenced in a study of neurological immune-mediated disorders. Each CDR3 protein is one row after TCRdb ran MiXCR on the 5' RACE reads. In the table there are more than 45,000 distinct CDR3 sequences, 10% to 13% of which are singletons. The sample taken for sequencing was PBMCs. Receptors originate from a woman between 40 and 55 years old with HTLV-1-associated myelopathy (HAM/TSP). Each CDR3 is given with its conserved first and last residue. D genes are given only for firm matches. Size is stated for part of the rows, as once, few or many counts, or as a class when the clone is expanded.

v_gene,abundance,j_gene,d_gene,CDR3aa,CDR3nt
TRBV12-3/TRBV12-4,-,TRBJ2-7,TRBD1,CASLGQGNLYEQYF,TGTGCCAGCCTGGGACAGGGGAACCTCTACGAGCAGTACTTC
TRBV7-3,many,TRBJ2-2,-,CASSLNGQATGELFF,TGTGCCAGCAGCTTAAACGGACAAGCCACCGGGGAGCTGTTTTTT
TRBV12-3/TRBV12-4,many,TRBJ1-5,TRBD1,CASSPGQISNQPQHF,TGTGCCAGCAGCCCGGGACAGATCAGCAATCAGCCCCAGCATTTT
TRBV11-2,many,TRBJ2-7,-,CASSLGGGIPYEQYF,TGTGCCAGCAGCTTAGGAGGAGGGATTCCCTACGAGCAGTACTTC
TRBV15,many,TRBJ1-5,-,CATSSVYSNQPQHF,TGTGCCACCAGCAGTGTATACAGCAATCAGCCCCAGCATTTT
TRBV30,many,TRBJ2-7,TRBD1,CAWIETGVRREQYF,TGTGCCTGGATTGAGACAGGGGTTCGGCGCGAGCAGTACTTC
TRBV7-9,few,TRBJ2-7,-,CASSLAKTPLEQYF,TGTGCCAGCAGCTTAGCCAAAACTCCGCTCGAGCAGTACTTC
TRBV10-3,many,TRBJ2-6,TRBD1,CAICRDRPASGANVLTF,TGTGCCATCTGCCGGGACAGACCCGCCTCTGGGGCCAACGTCCTGACTTTC
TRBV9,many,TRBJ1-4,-,CASSVAPLGAGEDEKLFF,TGTGCCAGCAGCGTAGCACCCCTCGGGGCAGGGGAAGATGAAAAACTGTTTTTT
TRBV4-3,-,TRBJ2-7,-,CASSQELASSYEQYF,TGCGCCAGCAGCCAAGAACTAGCAAGCTCCTACGAGCAGTACTTC
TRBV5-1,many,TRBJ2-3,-,CASSGLPKIDTQYF,TGCGCCAGCAGCGGACTACCGAAGATAGATACGCAGTATTTT
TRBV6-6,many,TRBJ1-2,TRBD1,CASSYPPGQGADYGYTF,TGTGCCAGCAGTTACCCTCCGGGACAGGGGGCTGACTATGGCTACACCTTC
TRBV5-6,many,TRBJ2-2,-,CASSFPRADTGELFF,TGTGCCAGCAGCTTTCCCCGGGCAGACACCGGGGAGCTGTTTTTT
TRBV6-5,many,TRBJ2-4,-,CASSYNIRAYIQYF,TGTGCCAGCAGTTATAATATAAGGGCGTACATTCAGTACTTC
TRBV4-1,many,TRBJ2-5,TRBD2,CASSSSTSGSRETQYF,TGCGCCAGCAGCTCCTCGACTAGCGGTTCCAGGGAGACCCAGTACTTC
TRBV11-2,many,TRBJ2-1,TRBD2,CASSLEGLEEQFF,TGTGCCAGCAGCTTAGAAGGACTAGAGGAGCAGTTCTTC
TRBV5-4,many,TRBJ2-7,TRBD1,CASSLSGTGTEQYF,TGTGCCAGCAGCTTGTCCGGGACAGGGACCGAGCAGTACTTC
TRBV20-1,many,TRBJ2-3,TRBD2,CSAQTSSGGYGTQYF,TGCAGTGCTCAGACGTCTAGCGGGGGCTATGGCACGCAGTATTTT
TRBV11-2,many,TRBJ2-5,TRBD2,CASSSTGLAGETQYF,TGTGCCAGCAGCTCAACTGGGCTAGCGGGCGAGACCCAGTACTTC
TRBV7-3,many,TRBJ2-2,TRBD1,CASSLNAQGVDTGELFF,TGTGCCAGCAGCTTAAACGCACAGGGGGTTGACACCGGGGAGCTGTTTTTT
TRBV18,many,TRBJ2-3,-,CASSPRVDGTDTQYF,TGTGCCAGCTCACCAAGGGTTGATGGGACAGATACGCAGTATTTT
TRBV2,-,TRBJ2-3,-,CASSEWRGCTHTQYF,TGTGCCAGCAGTGAGTGGAGGGGATGCACACATACGCAGTATTTT
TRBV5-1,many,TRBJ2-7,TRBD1,CASSLFETGIPRSYEQYF,TGCGCCAGCAGCTTGTTCGAGACAGGGATACCTCGCTCCTACGAGCAGTACTTC
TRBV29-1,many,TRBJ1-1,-,CSVGQPLAYESTEAFF,TGCAGCGTTGGGCAGCCCCTAGCATATGAGAGCACTGAAGCTTTCTTT
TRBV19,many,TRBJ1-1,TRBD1,CASSTTGAEAFF,TGTGCCAGTAGCACGACAGGGGCTGAAGCTTTCTTT
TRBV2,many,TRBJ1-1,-,CASSTRDMGEAFF,TGTGCCAGCAGTACCCGGGACATGGGTGAAGCTTTCTTT
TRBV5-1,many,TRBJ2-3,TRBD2,CASSTGLAGATDTQYF,TGCGCCAGCAGCACCGGACTAGCGGGGGCTACAGATACGCAGTATTTT
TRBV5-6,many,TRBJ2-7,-,CASSFSRWTDYSYEQYF,TGTGCCAGCAGCTTTAGTAGGTGGACAGACTATTCCTACGAGCAGTACTTC
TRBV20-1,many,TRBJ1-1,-,CSARDLVRTMNTEAFF,TGCAGTGCTAGAGATCTGGTCAGGACTATGAACACTGAAGCTTTCTTT
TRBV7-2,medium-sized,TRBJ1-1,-,CASSLQDNTEAFF,TGTGCCAGCAGCCTACAGGACAACACTGAAGCTTTCTTT
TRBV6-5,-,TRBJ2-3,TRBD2,CASSLGTSGGGTQYF,TGTGCCAGCAGCTTAGGGACTAGCGGGGGGGGGACGCAGTATTTT
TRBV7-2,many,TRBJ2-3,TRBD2,CASSLSSGGTDTQYF,TGTGCCAGCAGCTTAAGTAGCGGGGGCACAGATACGCAGTATTTT
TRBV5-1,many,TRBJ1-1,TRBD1,CASSGGQMNTEAFF,TGCGCCAGCAGCGGGGGACAGATGAACACTGAAGCTTTCTTT
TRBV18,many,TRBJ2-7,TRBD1,CASSNPGQGSYEQYF,TGTGCCAGCTCAAATCCGGGACAGGGCTCCTACGAGCAGTACTTC
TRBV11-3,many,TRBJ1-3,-,CATRQAYSGNTIYF,TGTGCCACTCGACAGGCGTACTCTGGAAACACCATATATTTT
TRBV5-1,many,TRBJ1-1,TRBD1,CASSSRQGINTEAFF,TGCGCCAGCAGCTCCCGACAGGGGATAAACACTGAAGCTTTCTTT
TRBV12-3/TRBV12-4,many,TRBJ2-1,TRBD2,CASSSLAGVYNEQFF,TGTGCCAGCAGTTCACTAGCGGGGGTATACAATGAGCAGTTCTTC
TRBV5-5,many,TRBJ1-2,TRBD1,CASSRWDRGRNSYGYTF,TGTGCCAGCAGCCGCTGGGACAGGGGGCGAAATAGCTATGGCTACACCTTC